Listed below are T cell receptor beta chains from one sample, sequenced in a study of blood T cell repertoires in COVID-19. TCRdb keeps only in-frame clones here, not all; method: immunoSEQ multiplex PCR. The sample gives approximately 230,000 clones, around 88% of which show up once; over 1.1% is in the top ten. The specimen was peripheral blood. These receptors were taken from an elderly man with acute or convalescent COVID-19. The CDR3 runs from the conserved cysteine through the conserved F or W. Fields, in order: CDR3 protein, CDR3 DNA, J gene, V gene, clone size, CDR3 length, D gene. A D gene is named only where the DNA matches it firmly. Only part of the rows carry a size: once, few, many, or a class if the clone is expanded.

CASSPDRVDTEAFF,TGTGCCAGCTCACCCGACAGGGTAGATACTGAAGCTTTCTTT,TRBJ1-1,TRBV18,once,14,TRBD1
CASTTTGGLRNTEAFF,TGTGCCAGTACCACGACCGGGGGACTCCGAAACACTGAAGCTTTCTTT,TRBJ1-1,TRBV19,-,16,-
CASSALAGGRYEQYF,TGTGCCAGCAGCGCCTTAGCGGGGGGGAGGTACGAGCAGTACTTC,TRBJ2-7,TRBV7-2,-,15,TRBD2
CAPTEGLRYEQYF,TGTGCCCCTACGGAGGGGCTCCGTTACGAGCAGTACTTC,TRBJ2-7,TRBV27,-,13,-
CASSQSAGKGDTQYF,TGTGCCAGCAGCCAATCGGCAGGGAAAGGAGATACGCAGTATTTT,TRBJ2-3,TRBV16,-,15,-
CASSSYSGGATDTQYF,TGTGCCAGCAGCTCCTATAGCGGGGGCGCCACAGATACGCAGTATTTT,TRBJ2-3,TRBV13,-,16,TRBD2
CASSRDSGRAGEQFF,TGCGCCAGCAGCAGGGATAGCGGGAGGGCCGGTGAGCAGTTCTTC,TRBJ2-1,TRBV5-1,-,15,TRBD2
CASSKAGQGAREQYF,TGTGCCAGCAGCAAAGCGGGACAGGGGGCGCGGGAGCAGTACTTC,TRBJ2-7,TRBV5-6,-,15,TRBD1
CASREDSYEAFF,TGTGCCAGCAGGGAGGACAGTTATGAAGCTTTCTTT,TRBJ1-1,TRBV2,-,12,-
CASSLILQGMGYNEQFF,TGTGCCAGCAGCTTAATTTTACAGGGGATGGGGTACAATGAGCAGTTCTTC,TRBJ2-1,TRBV11-2,-,17,TRBD1
CASSPRTTNTGELFF,TGTGCCAGCAGTCCCAGGACTACCAACACCGGGGAGCTGTTTTTT,TRBJ2-2,TRBV27,-,15,-
CASSLGSEKYF,TGTGCCAGCAGCTTAGGCTCTGAGAAGTACTTC,TRBJ2-7,TRBV7-9,-,11,-
CASEQGTDTEAFF,TGTGCCAGTGAACAGGGTACGGACACTGAAGCTTTCTTT,TRBJ1-1,TRBV7-2,-,13,-
CASSPGQGTNEKLFF,TGTGCCAGCTCACCAGGGCAGGGGACTAATGAAAAACTGTTTTTT,TRBJ1-4,TRBV18,-,15,-
CASRLGLGETNIQYF,TGTGCAAGTCGCTTAGGACTAGGAGAGACAAACATTCAGTACTTC,TRBJ2-4,TRBV12-2,-,15,-
CASSHLLAGDAETQYF,TGTGCCAGCAGCCATTTACTAGCGGGAGATGCAGAGACCCAGTACTTC,TRBJ2-5,TRBV14,-,16,TRBD2
CASSAGSGNTIYF,TGTGCCAGCAGTGCAGGGTCGGGAAACACCATATATTTT,TRBJ1-3,TRBV12-3/TRBV12-4,-,13,-
CASRMTSGSFEQFF,TGTGCCAGCAGGATGACTAGCGGGAGCTTTGAGCAGTTCTTC,TRBJ2-1,TRBV6-5,many,14,TRBD2
CASSFETGRDTQYF,TGCGCCAGCAGCTTTGAGACAGGGAGGGATACGCAGTATTTT,TRBJ2-3,TRBV5-1,-,14,-
CASSSQGTGTGELFF,TGTGCCAGCAGCTCCCAGGGGACGGGCACCGGGGAGCTGTTTTTT,TRBJ2-2,TRBV7-2,-,15,-
CASRRTGGGNQPQHF,TGTGCCAGCAGACGTACAGGGGGCGGCAATCAGCCCCAGCATTTT,TRBJ1-5,TRBV28,-,15,TRBD1
CASRRDRTENQPQHF,TGTGCCAGCCGAAGGGACAGGACGGAAAATCAGCCCCAGCATTTT,TRBJ1-5,TRBV19,-,15,TRBD1
CASSQVPGLEQYF,TGTGCCAGCAGCCAAGTGCCGGGGTTGGAGCAGTACTTC,TRBJ2-7,TRBV14,-,13,-
CASSGGHLNIQYF,TGTGCCAGCAGTGGTGGACATTTAAACATTCAGTACTTC,TRBJ2-4,TRBV28,-,13,-
CASSKVEGDSSYEQYF,TGTGCCAGCAGCAAAGTGGAGGGGGACAGCTCCTACGAGCAGTACTTC,TRBJ2-7,TRBV21-1,-,16,-
CASSLGTSGRNTGELFF,TGTGCCAGCAGCTTAGGGACTAGCGGGAGGAACACCGGGGAGCTGTTTTTT,TRBJ2-2,TRBV7-2,-,17,TRBD2
CASSPKEANTEAFF,TGTGCCAGCTCACCAAAAGAAGCGAACACTGAAGCTTTCTTT,TRBJ1-1,TRBV18,-,14,-
CASSAAGFSGYGYTF,TGTGCCAGCAGCGCCGCAGGGTTCAGTGGCTATGGCTACACCTTC,TRBJ1-2,TRBV28,-,15,-
CATRTGHSYEQYF,TGTGCCACCAGGACAGGTCATTCCTACGAGCAGTACTTC,TRBJ2-7,TRBV19,-,13,TRBD1
CASSAGNQPQHF,TGCGCCAGCAGTGCGGGGAATCAGCCCCAGCATTTT,TRBJ1-5,TRBV10-1,-,12,-
CASSFADRGDSPLHF,TGTGCCAGCAGCTTCGCCGACAGGGGGGATTCACCCCTCCACTTT,TRBJ1-6,TRBV7-6,-,15,TRBD1
CASSSSVQGTEAFF,TGCGCCAGCAGCTCCTCCGTACAGGGCACTGAAGCTTTCTTT,TRBJ1-1,TRBV5-1,-,14,-
CASSSQGGAEAFF,TGTGCCAGCAGCTCTCAGGGAGGGGCTGAAGCTTTCTTT,TRBJ1-1,TRBV7-3,-,13,-
CASSPPGTLFEQYF,TGTGCCAGCAGCCCCCCCGGGACACTTTTCGAGCAGTACTTC,TRBJ2-7,TRBV7-2,-,14,-
CATSRSGGNEQFF,TGTGCCACCAGCCGGTCAGGGGGCAATGAGCAGTTCTTC,TRBJ2-1,TRBV24-1,few,13,TRBD1
CAGSAVSPREQYF,TGCGCCGGATCTGCGGTCTCGCCTAGGGAGCAGTACTTC,TRBJ2-7,TRBV4-3,-,13,-
CASSQQLAGYEQYF,TGTGCCAGCAGCCAACAACTAGCGGGCTACGAGCAGTACTTC,TRBJ2-7,TRBV3-1/TRBV3-2,-,14,TRBD2
CASSIGSGNYGYTF,TGTGCCAGTAGTATAGGTTCGGGGAACTATGGCTACACCTTC,TRBJ1-2,TRBV19,-,14,-
CASSYLQGSNTGELFF,TGTGCCAGCAGCTACCTCCAGGGGTCGAACACCGGGGAGCTGTTTTTT,TRBJ2-2,TRBV7-9,-,16,-
CASSPRQGGTGELFF,TGTGCCAGCAGTCCCCGACAGGGAGGCACCGGGGAGCTGTTTTTT,TRBJ2-2,TRBV6-5,-,15,-
CASSSGQGAYEQYF,TGCGCCAGCAGCTCAGGACAGGGGGCGTACGAGCAGTACTTC,TRBJ2-7,TRBV5-1,-,14,TRBD1